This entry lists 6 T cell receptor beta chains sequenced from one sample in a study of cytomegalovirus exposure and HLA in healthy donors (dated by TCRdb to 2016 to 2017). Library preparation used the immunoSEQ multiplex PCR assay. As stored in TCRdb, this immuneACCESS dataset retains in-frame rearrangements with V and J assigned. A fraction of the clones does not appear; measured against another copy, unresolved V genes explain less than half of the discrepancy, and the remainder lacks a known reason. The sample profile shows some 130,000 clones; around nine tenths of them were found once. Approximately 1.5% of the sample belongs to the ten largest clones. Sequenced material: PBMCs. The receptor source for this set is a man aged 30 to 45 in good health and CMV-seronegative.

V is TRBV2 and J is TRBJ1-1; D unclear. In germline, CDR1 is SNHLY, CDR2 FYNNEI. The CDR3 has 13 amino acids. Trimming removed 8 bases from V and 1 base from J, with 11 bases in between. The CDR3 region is CASDEVGNTEAFF. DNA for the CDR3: TGTGCCAGCGATGAGGTTGGGAACACTGAAGCTTTCTTT.

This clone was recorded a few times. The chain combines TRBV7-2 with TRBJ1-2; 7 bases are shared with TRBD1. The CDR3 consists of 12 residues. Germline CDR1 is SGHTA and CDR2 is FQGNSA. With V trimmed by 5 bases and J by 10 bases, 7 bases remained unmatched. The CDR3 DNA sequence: TGTGCCAGCAGCCGAGAGGGACAGACCTACACCTTC. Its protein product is CASSREGQTYTF.

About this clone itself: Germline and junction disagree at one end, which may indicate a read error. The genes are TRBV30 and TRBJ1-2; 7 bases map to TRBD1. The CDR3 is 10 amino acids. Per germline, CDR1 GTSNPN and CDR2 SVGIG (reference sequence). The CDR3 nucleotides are TGTGCCTGGGAGGACAGGCGAGGCGCCTTC. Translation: CAWEDRRGAF.

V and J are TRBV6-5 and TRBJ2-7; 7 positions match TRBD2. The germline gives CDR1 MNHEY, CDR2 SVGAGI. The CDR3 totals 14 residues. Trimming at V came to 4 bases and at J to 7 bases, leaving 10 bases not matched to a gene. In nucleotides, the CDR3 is TGTGCCAGCAGTTCCCCCGGGACTAAAGCTGAGCAGTACTTC. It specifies CASSSPGTKAEQYF.

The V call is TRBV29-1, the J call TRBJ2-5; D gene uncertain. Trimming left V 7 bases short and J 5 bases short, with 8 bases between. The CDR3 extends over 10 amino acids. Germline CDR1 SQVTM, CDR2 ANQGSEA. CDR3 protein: CSAVRETQYF. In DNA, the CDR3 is TGCAGCGCTGTGAGGGAGACCCAGTACTTC.

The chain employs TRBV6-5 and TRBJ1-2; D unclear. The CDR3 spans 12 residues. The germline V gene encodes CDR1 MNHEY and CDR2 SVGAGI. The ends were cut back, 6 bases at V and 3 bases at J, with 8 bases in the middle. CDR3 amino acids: CASRRGDYGYTF. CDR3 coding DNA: TGTGCCAGCAGACGCGGCGACTATGGCTACACCTTC.